Many counts were recorded for the clone carrying this T cell receptor (beta chain). Its specificity is not known. The data stem from a study of T cells after yellow fever vaccination. Study-level background: For low cell numbers, libraries were made with SMART-Seq v4 Ultra Low Input.

CDR3 length: 15 amino acids. CDR1 and CDR2 from the germline V gene are LNHNV and YYDKDF (reference sequence). Trimming took 3 bases from V and 3 from J, leaving 12 bases between them. In making TCR cDNA, 5'RACE template switching added a universal primer site and UMIs to it. From the 5' RACE reads, TCRdb called clonotypes with MiXCR, one entry per CDR3 protein. The sample has over 110,000 distinct CDR3 sequences; 7% to 9% are singletons. Whole-study findings and limits: Peaking on day 5 versus 15, the secondary response was faster but weaker. In post-booster samples, most primary-vaccination clones reappeared (approximately 97% CD4, approximately 91% CD8).

This chain uses TRBV15 with TRBJ1-3; D gene ambiguous. The sample consisted of CD4+ T cells sorted from PBMCs, taken 5 days after the yellow fever booster vaccination. The receptor comes from a man aged 25-40 years who received the YFV17D yellow fever vaccine. CDR3 sequence: CATSSEWGFGNTIYF. CDR3 DNA sequence: TGTGCCACCAGCAGTGAATGGGGTTTTGGAAACACCATATATTTT.